Shown below are 13 T cell receptor beta chains from a single sample sequenced in a study of cytomegalovirus exposure and HLA in healthy donors. Use of 60 Vbeta and 13 Jbeta primers characterized the PCR. Sequenced by immunoSEQ multiplex PCR; TCRdb stores in-frame clones only, minus some. The data show 210,000 or so clones, 75% to 80% seen once. Source material: PBMCs. The receptor set was obtained from a man younger than 35 in good health and CMV-seronegative.

V is TRBV6-5 and J is TRBJ2-5; 11 nucleotides match TRBD2. The length of the CDR3 is 16 residues. Germline CDR1 is MNHEY and CDR2 is SVGAGI. The ends lost 0 bases at V and 4 bases at J; junction bases unmatched: 4. This CDR3 is CASSYSTSGVVETQYF. CDR3 DNA: TGTGCCAGCAGTTACTCGACTAGCGGGGTAGTAGAGACCCAGTACTTC.

This chain links TRBV30 with TRBJ1-4; 11 positions match TRBD1. V dropped 3 bases and J dropped 8; count of bases not matched to a gene: 14. From germline, CDR1 is GTSNPN and CDR2 SVGIG (reference sequence). There are 17 residues in the CDR3. CDR3 nucleotide sequence: TGTGCCTGGAGCCTTCGTTGGACAGGGGGCGCCGGGGAAAAACTGTTTTTT. This sequence encodes CAWSLRWTGGAGEKLFF. The full variable domain, its missing parts supplied by reference TRBV30 and TRBJ1-4, is SQTIHQWPATLVQPVGSPLSLECTVEGTSNPNLYWYRQAAGRGLQLLFYSVGIGQISSEVPQNLSASRPQDRQFILSSKKLLLSDSGFYLCAWSLRWTGGAGEKLFFGSGTQLSVL.

This chain links TRBV19 with TRBJ1-6, with 7 bases fitting TRBD1. CDR3 size: 15 residues. Per the germline V gene, CDR1 is LNHDA and CDR2 is SQIVND (reference sequence). Trimming took 5 bases from V and 7 from J; bases not matched to a gene: 8. The CDR3 loop is CASSLPGQSNSPLHF. In DNA form, the CDR3 reads TGTGCCAGTAGTCTTCCGGGACAGTCGAATTCACCCCTCCACTTT. Full variable domain (missing parts from reference TRBV19 and TRBJ1-6): DGGITQSPKYLFRKEGQNVTLSCEQNLNHDAMYWYRQDPGQGLRLIYYSQIVNDFQKGDIAEGYSVSREKKESFPLTVTSAQKNPTAFYLCASSLPGQSNSPLHFGNGTRLTVT.

This chain links TRBV30 with TRBJ2-2; 11 nucleotides match TRBD1. J gave up 7 bases and V 3 bases, and 1 base lay outside the gene matches. The CDR3 consists of 13 residues. Germline values: CDR1 GTSNPN, CDR2 SVGIG (reference sequence). DNA for the CDR3: TGTGCCTGGAGGGGACAGGGGGTCGGGGAGCTGTTTTTT. Translation: CAWRGQGVGELFF.

This sequence joins TRBV7-3 and TRBJ2-1, with a tentative D call TRBD2 (5 bases). V lost 1 base, J lost 5 bases, and 6 bases lay in between. This CDR3 is 13 amino acids long. In germline, CDR1 is SGHTA, CDR2 FQGTGA. CDR3 loop: CASSLRGNNEQFF. DNA for the CDR3: TGTGCCAGCAGCTTAAGAGGGAACAATGAGCAGTTCTTC.

Worth noting for this clone: This sample includes further DNA sequences coding for the same CDR3. This chain connects TRBV7-9 to TRBJ1-5, with TRBD1 identical over 7 bases. Germline loops: CDR1 SEHNR, CDR2 FQNEAQ (reference sequence). The CDR3 has 14 residues. V shed 6 bases, J shed 2 bases, and the junction held 4 bases outside the gene matches. CDR3 amino acids: CASSRQGGNQPQHF. As DNA, the CDR3 is TGTGCCAGCAGTCGACAGGGAGGCAATCAGCCCCAGCATTTT. Complete variable domain (other parts from reference TRBV7-9 and TRBJ1-5): DTGVSQNPRHKITKRGQNVTFRCDPISEHNRLYWYRQTLGQGPEFLTYFQNEAQLEKSRLLSDRFSAERPKGSFSTLEIQRTEQGDSAMYLCASSRQGGNQPQHFGDGTRLSIL.

This clone has just a few counts. The rearrangement uses TRBV18 and TRBJ1-1; 7 bases fit TRBD1. CDR1 and CDR2 from the germline V gene are KGHSH and LQKENI. Trimming took 4 bases from V and 4 from J; bases not matched to a gene: 6. The CDR3 covers 14 residues. The CDR3 region is CASSQSAGGTEAFF. The CDR3 DNA follows: TGTGCCAGCTCACAGTCAGCAGGGGGCACTGAAGCTTTCTTT.

The gene calls are TRBV4-3 and TRBJ2-2, with a weak D call TRBD1 (5 bases). With 0 bases removed from V and 2 bases from J, the gap between germline ends came to 10 bases. The CDR3 length is 16 residues. Germline loops: CDR1 LGHNA, CDR2 YSLEER. CDR3 nucleotide sequence: TGCGCCAGCAGCCAAGACCAAGGGGCAAACACCGGGGAGCTGTTTTTT. This translates into CASSQDQGANTGELFF.

This clone was observed once. The rearrangement uses TRBV30 and TRBJ2-3; D is ambiguous. V dropped 4 bases and J dropped 10 bases, with 15 bases sitting between them. The CDR3 runs 12 residues. CDR1 and CDR2 (germline): GTSNPN, SVGIG (reference sequence). The CDR3 region is CAWMFSSEPQYF. The CDR3 DNA reads TGTGCCTGGATGTTTAGCAGCGAACCGCAGTATTTT.

The gene calls are TRBV29-1 and TRBJ1-1; the D is unclear. CDR1 SQVTM and CDR2 ANQGSEA come from the germline V gene. Trimming shortened V by 4 bases and J by 4 bases, and 7 bases separated the two germline ends. This CDR3 spans 11 amino acids. The CDR3 protein is CSVGEGTEAFF. The DNA of the CDR3 is TGCAGCGTTGGGGAGGGCACTGAAGCTTTCTTT.

This rearrangement joins TRBV9 to TRBJ2-2, with 9 bases lining up with TRBD1. The trim removed 1 base at V and 0 bases at J, leaving 4 bases unmatched. Germline CDR1 SGDLS, CDR2 YYNGEE. The CDR3 has 17 residues. The CDR3 nucleotides read TGTGCCAGCAGCGTAACCGGGACAGGGCCGAACACCGGGGAGCTGTTTTTT. Protein sequence: CASSVTGTGPNTGELFF.

This chain joins TRBV7-2 and TRBJ2-1; 9 bases are a match to TRBD1. Germline V gives CDR1 SGHTA, CDR2 FQGNSA. CDR3 size: 15 residues. With V trimmed by 5 bases and J by 5 bases, 7 bases remained unmatched. The DNA for the CDR3 is TGTGCCAGCAGCATCGGGACAGGGATTAACAATGAGCAGTTCTTC. Amino acid sequence: CASSIGTGINNEQFF.

The chain joins TRBV7-9 to TRBJ1-1; maybe TRBD1 (6 bases). This CDR3 has 14 amino acids. V gave up 2 bases and J gave up 4 bases, with 11 bases separating them. Germline assignment: CDR1 SEHNR and CDR2 FQNEAQ (reference sequence). The DNA for the CDR3 is TGTGCCAGCAGCTTACAGGGGACGAGCACTGAAGCTTTCTTT. This encodes CASSLQGTSTEAFF.